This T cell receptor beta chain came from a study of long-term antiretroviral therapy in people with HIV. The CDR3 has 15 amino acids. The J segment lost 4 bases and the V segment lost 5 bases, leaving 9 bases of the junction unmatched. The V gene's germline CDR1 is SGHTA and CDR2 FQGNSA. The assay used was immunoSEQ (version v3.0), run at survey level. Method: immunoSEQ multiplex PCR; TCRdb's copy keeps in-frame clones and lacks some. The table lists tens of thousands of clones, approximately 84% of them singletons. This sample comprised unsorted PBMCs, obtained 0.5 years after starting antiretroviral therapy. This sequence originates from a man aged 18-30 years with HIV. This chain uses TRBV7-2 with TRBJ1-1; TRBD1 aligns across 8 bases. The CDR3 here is CASSTFGQGGTEAFF. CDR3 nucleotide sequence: TGTGCCAGCAGCACCTTCGGACAGGGAGGCACTGAAGCTTTCTTT. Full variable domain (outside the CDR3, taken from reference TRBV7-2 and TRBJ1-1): GAGVSQSPSNKVTEKGKDVELRCDPISGHTALYWYRQSLGQGLEFLIYFQGNSAPDKSGLPSDRFSAERTGGSVSTLTIQRTQQEDSAVYLCASSTFGQGGTEAFFGQGTRLTVV.